This TCR beta chain was sequenced for a study of Ad26.COV2.S vaccination and SARS-CoV-2 variants. Study as a whole: Vaccine-arm donor from the placebo-controlled COV1001 Ad26.COV2.S trial. Ad26.COV2.S, an intramuscular injection, was given once or twice 56 days apart. Overall study findings and caveats: The study found similar non-spike TCR breadth in vaccine and placebo recipients.

With 5 bases removed from V and 2 bases from J, the gap between germline ends came to 10 bases. Germline V gene sequence: CDR1 GTSNPN, CDR2 SVGIG (reference sequence). This CDR3 region has 12 residues. As regards this clone: Its antigen is unknown.

Assay: immunoSEQ multiplex PCR; the TCRdb copy retains only in-frame clones and omits some. Altogether fewer than 800,000 clones are present, around 92% being singletons, with the ten largest covering about 1.5%. Treatment described: around 19 received Ad26.COV2.S at low or high dose, single or two shots; about 5 received placebo; per-sample allocation not given. Collection of the samples took place on day 63 after the first injection of vaccine or placebo. Boston supplied an adult donor aged 18-55 years. The clonotype originates from a person between 18 and 60 years old who received the Ad26.COV2.S COVID-19 vaccine or a placebo. Sequences were derived from peripheral blood, sampled in a trial of Ad26.COV2.S vaccine versus placebo. The rearrangement uses TRBV30 and TRBJ2-7, with D maybe TRBD1 (6 bases). As DNA, the CDR3 is TGTGCCTGGCGACAGGACACCTACGAGCAGTACTTC. Translation: CAWRQDTYEQYF.